The following is a T cell receptor beta chain sequence with its context. This sample is drawn from a study of blood T cell repertoires in COVID-19. Data came from immunoSEQ multiplex PCR; TCRdb stores just in-frame clones and leaves some out. The profile shows about 110,000 clones, around 82% of them singletons. The origin of this receptor is a woman aged 60-70 years with acute or convalescent COVID-19. Sequencing used peripheral blood.

In DNA, the CDR3 is TGTGCCAGCACCGTGGAGGGGCGTGGTAATTCACCCCTCCACTTT. This translates into CASTVEGRGNSPLHF. The chain couples TRBV6-1 to TRBJ1-6; D might be TRBD1 (5 bases). The CDR3 sequence is 15 residues long. The germline V gene encodes CDR1 MNHNS and CDR2 SASEGT. V lost 7 bases and J 6 bases, leaving 16 bases between the germline ends.